This T cell receptor beta chain was found in a study of T cells in women clearing cervical HPV infection. Whole-study context: Controls gave blood once infection was undetectable; cases at lesion identification. With HLA typing for only a few women, HLA confounding remains possible.

The assay was immunoSEQ multiplex PCR, and TCRdb's table has in-frame clones only and misses some. The listing contains 25,000 to 35,000 clones. Comments on this clone: The observed sequence ends 3 residues before the CDR3 terminus, with the missing tail filled in from the germline J gene.

Dot-blot hybridization genotyped cervical HPV amplified with MY09/MY11 PCR. Germline V gene data show CDR1 as SEHNR and CDR2 as FQNEAQ (reference sequence). CDR3 length: 14 amino acids. Sequencing was performed on blood buffy coat. V and J are TRBV7-9 and TRBJ2-4; D perhaps matches TRBD1 (6 bases). The sequence was collected from a woman aged 18 to 75 with a cervical HPV16 infection that either progressed to CIN3+ or cleared (not recorded which). The CDR3 loop reads CASSLVQGPYGQYF. The sequenced CDR3 bases are TGTGCCAGCAGCTTAGTACAGGGCCCCTATGGT. Based on the CDR3 plus reference TRBV7-9 and TRBJ2-4, the full variable domain is DTGVSQNPRHKITKRGQNVTFRCDPISEHNRLYWYRQTLGQGPEFLTYFQNEAQLEKSRLLSDRFSAERPKGSFSTLEIQRTEQGDSAMYLCASSLVQGPYGQYFGAGTRLSVL.